The sequence of this T cell receptor (beta chain) was determined in a study of PD-1 blockade in classical Hodgkin lymphoma. Study details: Nivolumab 3 mg/kg was given intravenously every 2 weeks.

Each of the patients experienced relapse following autologous stem cell transplantation, and their brentuximab vedotin exposure differed. General study findings and limits: Patients starting nivolumab under 1 year after ASCT were excluded. For complete responders, baseline diversity was comparable to that of newly diagnosed patients. By cycle point C4D1, TCR diversity had risen significantly in CD4+ cells (but not CD8+ cells).

Profiled with immunoSEQ multiplex PCR; TCRdb holds only in-frame clones, not every one. The table shows more than 90,000 clones, with 75% to 90% occurring only once. Of note for this clone: The target antigen is unknown.

The source material was peripheral blood mononuclear cells (PBMCs), sampled before the second cycle of nivolumab. This receptor was taken from a human donor with classical Hodgkin lymphoma.

CDR3 DNA: TGTGCCAGCATCAGGGGGCTTCGGTATGGCTACACCTTC. It is translated as CASIRGLRYGYTF. The chain links TRBV2 to TRBJ1-2; 8 bases fit TRBD1. The V and J ends lost 7 bases and 5 bases, in that order; junction bases with no gene match: 6. The V gene's germline CDR1 is SNHLY and CDR2 FYNNEI. The CDR3 totals 13 residues.